This T cell receptor beta chain is from a study of blood T cell repertoires in COVID-19. On the study more broadly: Samples representing acute and convalescent COVID-19 were sourced from the United States, Italy and Spain.

CDR1 is LNHDA, CDR2 SQIVND, per germline (reference sequence). The V and J ends lost 5 bases and 9 bases respectively, with 17 bases between them. This CDR3 has 14 amino acids. Per the study methods: Reference gene primer amplification gave estimated nucleated cell counts. Clones were read by immunoSEQ multiplex PCR, and TCRdb kept only the in-frame ones, dropping some. From that table come the V and J calls and clone size; the DNA was used to work out D and trimming. The data contain over 300,000 clones, 70% to 90% of them singletons. Source material: peripheral blood. The sequence came from a human donor in a cohort sampled during active COVID-19. The rearrangement joins TRBV19 to TRBJ2-4; D perhaps matches TRBD2 (6 bases). The chain's CDR3 is CASSLRTDGGIQYF. The CDR3 DNA sequence: TGTGCCAGTAGTCTAAGGACTGACGGGGGCATTCAGTACTTC.